The clone carrying this TCR beta chain was picked up a small number of times. The sample belongs to a study of patients and donors after allogeneic stem cell transplantation. TCRdb passed the RT-PCR reads through MiXCR, listing each CDR3 protein once. The sample lists about a million distinct CDR3 sequences; about a sixth were seen once. The CDR3 runs to 11 residues. Per the germline V gene, CDR1 is SEHNR and CDR2 is FQNEAQ (reference sequence). The ends were cut back, 4 bases at V and 10 bases at J, with 8 bases in the middle. What was sequenced was blood, either unsorted or a sorted T cell fraction (not recorded which). The chain joins TRBV7-9 to TRBJ2-1; D remains ambiguous. The receptor comes from a human donor who was either an allogeneic HSCT recipient or a stem cell or donor lymphocyte infusion donor (not recorded which). It is not recorded whose cells these are; they may come from a transplant donor. The CDR3 region has the DNA TGTGCCAGCAGCTACCTACTAGAGCAGTTCTTC. Translated, it gives CASSYLLEQFF. Full variable domain (missing parts from reference TRBV7-9 and TRBJ2-1): DTGVSQNPRHKITKRGQNVTFRCDPISEHNRLYWYRQTLGQGPEFLTYFQNEAQLEKSRLLSDRFSAERPKGSFSTLEIQRTEQGDSAMYLCASSYLLEQFFGPGTRLTVL.